This T cell receptor (beta chain) was observed in a study of T cell changes during pregnancy in multiple sclerosis. The CDR3 extends over 15 amino acids. From germline, CDR1 is MNHEY and CDR2 SMNVEV (reference sequence). V was pared by 0 bases and J by 1 base, with 9 bases between. This table comes from immunoSEQ multiplex PCR, and its TCRdb copy is limited to in-frame clones, with some not included. This table has tens of thousands of clones, under 95% appearing once. The clonotype comes from a female donor with multiple sclerosis, enrolled in a pregnancy study. V gene TRBV27 combines with J gene TRBJ1-1; D might be TRBD1 (6 bases). The sequencing here drew on CD4+ T cells from peripheral blood mononuclear cells, taken in the second trimester of pregnancy. The CDR3 nucleotides are TGTGCCAGCAGTTTATCTACAGGGTGGAACACTGAAGCTTTCTTT. This translates into CASSLSTGWNTEAFF.